What follows are 25 T cell receptor beta chains derived from one specimen sequenced in a study of identical twins. Via MiXCR, TCRdb re-called the 5' RACE reads, giving one row per CDR3 protein. Among hundreds of thousands of distinct CDR3 sequences listed, about 20% were seen once. This same sample was also taken into another study, of T cells expressing NK-cell markers.

Sample: PBMCs. The receptors here all came from a woman between 18 and 30 years old in good health.

The J gene is TRBJ1-1, the V gene TRBV10-3; D unclear. Germline V gene sequence: CDR1 ENHRY, CDR2 SYGVKD. V was pared by 2 bases and J by 2 bases, with 6 bases between. This CDR3 is built from 13 residues. CDR3 in DNA: TGTGCCATCAGTGAGGCGGTAAACACTGAAGCTTTCTTT. It specifies CAISEAVNTEAFF.

Worth noting for this clonotype: The junction differs from germline at one of its ends, possibly a read error. The chain is built from TRBV7-9 and TRBJ2-3, with 7 bases identical to TRBD1. Germline V gives CDR1 SEHNR, CDR2 FQNEAQ (reference sequence). The CDR3 contains 13 residues. CDR3: CASSLEFDRERDF. CDR3 nucleotide sequence: TGTGCCAGCAGCTTAGAGTTTGACAGGGAGAGGGATTTT.

CDR3 sequence (DNA): TGTGCCTGGAGTGCCCACCTTCAAGAGACCCAGTACTTC. As protein: CAWSAHLQETQYF. V gene TRBV30 combines with J gene TRBJ2-5; D not resolved. V was clipped by 1 base and J by 2 bases, with 8 bases between them. The CDR3 contains 13 residues. Per germline, CDR1 GTSNPN and CDR2 SVGIG (reference sequence).

This clonotype showed up just a few times. The chain uses TRBV12-3 or TRBV12-4 and TRBJ1-6; D gene ambiguous. The CDR3 length is 13 residues. V was trimmed by 8 bases and J by 9 bases, leaving 14 bases between them. The CDR3 sequence is CASHLGLSSPLHF. The DNA of the CDR3 is TGTGCCAGCCACCTGGGTTTGAGTTCACCCCTCCACTTT.

This rearrangement joins TRBV25-1 to TRBJ1-1; D remains unclear. Germline V gene lookup returns CDR1 MGHDK and CDR2 SYGVNS. V lost 2 bases to trimming and J lost 3 bases, with 22 bases between them. The CDR3 loop spans 18 amino acids. The CDR3, as DNA: TGTGCCAGCAGTGAAAGCTTACGGCCTCTTTCTTCGGACACTGAAGCTTTCTTT. Translating gives CASSESLRPLSSDTEAFF.

This clonotype was recorded a few times. The rearrangement uses TRBV2 and TRBJ2-7, with 11 bases that match TRBD1. This CDR3 is built from 15 residues. CDR1 is SNHLY, CDR2 FYNNEI, per germline. V shed 8 bases and J 4 bases; nucleotides not matched to a gene: 10. The CDR3 here is CASGQGALRGYEQYF. The DNA of the CDR3 is TGTGCCAGCGGACAGGGGGCCCTCCGAGGGTACGAGCAGTACTTC. Based on the CDR3 plus reference TRBV2 and TRBJ2-7, the full variable domain is EPEVTQTPSHQVTQMGQEVILRCVPISNHLYFYWYRQILGQKVEFLVSFYNNEISEKSEIFDDQFSVERPDGSNFTLKIRSTKLEDSAMYFCASGQGALRGYEQYFGPGTRLTVT.

The chain links TRBV20-1 to TRBJ2-3, with 8 bases fitting TRBD2. CDR1 is DFQATT and CDR2 is SNEGSKA in the germline V gene (reference sequence). The CDR3 length is 16 residues. The J segment lost 6 bases and the V segment lost 5 bases, leaving 16 bases of the junction unmatched. CDR3 bases: TGCAGTGCTGAGGCCGTGGGACTAGGGGGGTGGGATACGCAGTATTTT. Protein product: CSAEAVGLGGWDTQYF.

This clonotype has just a few counts. The CDR3 nucleotides are TGTGCCAGCAGTTTTCGGGCTCCAAGGGGACAGACCCAGTACTTC. Amino acids: CASSFRAPRGQTQYF. V gene TRBV12-3 or TRBV12-4 combines with J gene TRBJ2-5; tentatively, D is TRBD1 or TRBD2 (5 bases each). The CDR3 is 15 amino acids. Trimming took 3 bases from V and 6 from J, leaving 17 bases between them.

This chain uses TRBV20-1 with TRBJ2-2; no clear D gene. Germline V gene data show CDR1 as DFQATT and CDR2 as SNEGSKA (reference sequence). The V end was cut by 3 bases, the J end by 6 bases, with 11 bases between. The CDR3 extends over 13 amino acids. The CDR3 loop reads CSASVGSAGELFF. The CDR3 nucleotides are TGCAGTGCTAGCGTAGGGTCGGCCGGGGAGCTGTTTTTT.

This chain links TRBV4-3 with TRBJ2-7; possible D gene TRBD2, 6 bases. Germline lookup yields CDR1 LGHNA and CDR2 YSLEER. V was shortened by 1 base and J by 6 bases, with 19 bases between the two germline ends. There are 16 residues in the CDR3. The CDR3 DNA is TGCGCCAGCAGCCAAGGACTGGCTAGCGCCCTGCCCGAGCAGTACTTC. This codes for CASSQGLASALPEQYF.

The chain joins TRBV5-1 to TRBJ2-1, with 9 bases that match TRBD1. The CDR3 loop spans 15 amino acids. Germline CDR1 and CDR2: SGHRS and YFSETQ. With V trimmed by 0 bases and J by 10 bases, 8 bases remained unmatched. In DNA form, the CDR3 reads TGCGCCAGCAGCTTGGCCGGGGGACAGGGAGTCGAGCAGTTCTTC. Translating gives CASSLAGGQGVEQFF.

The chain joins TRBV15 to TRBJ2-5; 7 positions match TRBD2. The germline V gene has CDR1 LNHNV and CDR2 YYDKDF (reference sequence). Germline trimming cut 1 base from V and 5 bases from J; bases unmatched to any gene: 13. The CDR3 contains 17 residues. CDR3 DNA sequence: TGTGCCACCAGCAGAGGAGCTGGGCGGGAGAGCGGGGAGACCCAGTACTTC. Residues: CATSRGAGRESGETQYF.

This clonotype was observed a few times. This chain connects TRBV20-1 to TRBJ1-6; D ambiguous. The V gene's germline CDR1 is DFQATT and CDR2 SNEGSKA (reference sequence). Between the trimmed V and J ends, which lost 4 bases and 6 bases, there was a span of 19 bases. This CDR3 spans 16 amino acids. The CDR3 DNA sequence: TGCAGTGCTATCGACCGTAGTTCTTCGGGTAATTCACCCCTCCACTTT. Translation: CSAIDRSSSGNSPLHF.

This clonotype was recorded a few times. V gene TRBV3-1 combines with J gene TRBJ2-7; 9 nucleotides line up with TRBD2. The CDR3 loop spans 15 amino acids. V gave up 6 bases and J gave up 1 base; unmatched junction bases: 7. Germline V gives CDR1 LGHDT, CDR2 YNNKEL (reference sequence). The CDR3 nucleotides read TGTGCCAGCAGTAATGGGCTAGCGGGATCCTACGAGCAGTACTTC. This sequence encodes CASSNGLAGSYEQYF.

V and J are TRBV12-3 or TRBV12-4 and TRBJ1-2; 7 bases are shared with TRBD1. The CDR3 consists of 15 residues. With V trimmed by 6 bases and J by 4 bases, 11 bases remained unmatched. CDR3 protein: CASSRGAGGPYGYTF. The DNA for the CDR3 is TGTGCCAGCAGCCGAGGGGCAGGGGGTCCCTATGGCTACACCTTC.

This clonotype was seen only a few times. The chain employs TRBV29-1 and TRBJ1-6, with 7 bases matching TRBD1. V lost 6 bases, J lost 8 bases, and 10 bases stayed unmatched. Germline V gives CDR1 SQVTM, CDR2 ANQGSEA. The CDR3 length is 14 residues. Here the CDR3 reads CSVRARGTDSPLHF. CDR3 bases: TGCAGCGTCAGGGCCAGGGGGACGGATTCACCCCTCCACTTT.

This clonotype was seen once. The V and J genes are TRBV4-2 and TRBJ2-3; TRBD2 matches at 11 bases. Germline loops: CDR1 LGHNA, CDR2 YNFKEQ. V shed 6 bases, J shed 1 base, and the junction held 6 bases outside the gene matches. CDR3 length equals 16 residues. As DNA, the CDR3 is TGTGCCAGCAGGGTAGCGGGGGGGGAGGGCACAGATACGCAGTATTTT. It yields the protein CASRVAGGEGTDTQYF.

This clonotype turned up a few times. The chain employs TRBV6-1 and TRBJ1-5; a weak D match, TRBD1 (6 bases). The V gene's germline CDR1 is MNHNS and CDR2 SASEGT. The CDR3 runs to 14 residues. The germline V and J ends were trimmed by 3 bases and 3 bases, with 9 bases remaining between them. The CDR3 loop reads CASSDGQINQPQHF. CDR3 DNA sequence: TGTGCCAGCAGTGATGGACAGATCAATCAGCCCCAGCATTTT.

This chain links TRBV5-1 with TRBJ2-1, with TRBD2 matching 11 bases. This CDR3 comprises 16 residues. Trimming cost V 4 bases and J 9 bases; bases outside gene matches: 12. The germline CDR1 and CDR2 sequences are SGHRS and YFSETQ. CDR3: CASSPTVAGGPSEQFF. The CDR3 nucleotides read TGCGCCAGCAGCCCTACAGTAGCGGGAGGGCCTAGTGAGCAGTTCTTC.

On this clonotype itself: This may be a read error: a much more frequent sequence differs by one nucleotide. The rearrangement links TRBV5-8 to TRBJ2-5; D gene unclear. The germline gives CDR1 SGHTS, CDR2 YDEGEE. The CDR3 has 11 amino acids. The CDR3 is CARSLIETQYF. In nucleotides, the CDR3 is TGTGCCAGGAGCTTGATAGAGACCCAGTACTTC.

This clonotype has only a few counts. The J gene is TRBJ1-4, the V gene TRBV3-1, with D hard to call. There are 14 residues in the CDR3. Germline V lookup: CDR1 LGHDT, CDR2 YNNKEL (reference sequence). Deletions cut 1 base from V and 7 bases from J, with 10 bases between. CDR3 in DNA: TGTGCCAGCAGCCAAGGGCGTGCAAGTGAAAAACTGTTTTTT. It is translated as CASSQGRASEKLFF.

This sequence joins TRBV20-1 and TRBJ2-5; the match to TRBD2 covers 11 bases. J was trimmed by 4 bases and V by 4 bases; bases with no gene match: 8. The CDR3 has 15 residues. Germline V CDR1 and CDR2: DFQATT, SNEGSKA (reference sequence). The CDR3 DNA reads TGCAGTGCTACCTGGACTAGCGGGCTGTCAGAGACCCAGTACTTC. Amino acid sequence: CSATWTSGLSETQYF.

The J gene is TRBJ2-7, the V gene TRBV12-5; either TRBD1 or TRBD2 may supply D (5 bases each). The length of the CDR3 is 17 residues. V was pared by 4 bases and J by 2 bases, with 21 bases between. Looked up from germline, CDR1 is LGHNT and CDR2 is FRNRAP. CDR3 sequence reads: CASGWGTEGTQAYEQYF. As DNA, the CDR3 is TGTGCTAGTGGTTGGGGAACCGAAGGGACGCAAGCCTACGAGCAGTACTTC.

This clonotype was seen a handful of times. V and J are TRBV20-1 and TRBJ1-2; 8 bases line up with TRBD1. Trimming cost V 1 base and J 3 bases; bases outside gene matches: 4. The CDR3 spans 14 residues. The germline V gene has CDR1 DFQATT and CDR2 SNEGSKA (reference sequence). DNA of the CDR3: TGCAGTGCTAGAGGGACAGGGAGTGACTATGGCTACACCTTC. This gives the protein CSARGTGSDYGYTF.

A few counts support this clonotype. The J gene is TRBJ1-1, the V gene TRBV6-6; D is unresolved. Per germline, CDR1 MNHNY and CDR2 SVGAGI (reference sequence). The CDR3 runs to 12 residues. Between the trimmed V and J ends, which lost 2 bases and 3 bases, there was a span of 4 bases. The CDR3 region has the DNA TGTGCCAGCAGTTACGTGGACACTGAAGCTTTCTTT. Translating gives CASSYVDTEAFF.